One T cell receptor (beta chain) is described in this entry. Its antigen is currently unknown. Germline-derived CDR1 and CDR2 are SGHRS and YFSETQ. J lost 6 bases, V lost 5 bases, and 4 bases had no gene match. The length of the CDR3 is 12 residues. This sample was included in a study of cytotoxic CD8 clonotypes in ibrutinib-treated CLL. Background on the study: Across samples, productive templates numbered 255,043 and productive rearrangements reached approximately 94,000 on average.

Method: immunoSEQ multiplex PCR; TCRdb's copy keeps in-frame clones and lacks some. Among about 330,000 clones, over 55% were seen once, and the ten largest hold around 6.5%. Findings of the study overall: At baseline, clonality was higher than in age-matched healthy donors and correlated with CD8+ counts. Public clonotypes occurred uncommonly; on treatment, they contracted or remained stable. Clonality went higher at ibrutinib response and then dropped back toward baseline at progression.

This chain links TRBV5-1 with TRBJ1-2, with 7 nucleotides matching TRBD1. The sequence was collected from a human donor with chronic lymphocytic leukemia. Here the sequenced sample was PBMCs, taken after 36 months of ibrutinib treatment. DNA of the CDR3: TGCGCCAGCAGTCAACAGGGGAATGGCTACACCTTC. Its protein product is CASSQQGNGYTF.